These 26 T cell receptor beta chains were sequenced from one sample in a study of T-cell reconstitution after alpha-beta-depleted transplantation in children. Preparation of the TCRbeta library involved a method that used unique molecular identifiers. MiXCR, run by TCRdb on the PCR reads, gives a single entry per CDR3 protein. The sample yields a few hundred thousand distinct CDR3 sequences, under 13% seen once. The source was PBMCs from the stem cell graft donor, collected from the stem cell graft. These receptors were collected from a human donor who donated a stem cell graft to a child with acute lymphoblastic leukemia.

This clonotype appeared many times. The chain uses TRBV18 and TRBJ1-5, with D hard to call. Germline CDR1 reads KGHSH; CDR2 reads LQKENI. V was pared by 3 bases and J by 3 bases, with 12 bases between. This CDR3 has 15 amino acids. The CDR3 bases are TGTGCCAGCTCACCGAATAGAACCCCCAATCAGCCCCAGCATTTT. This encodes CASSPNRTPNQPQHF.

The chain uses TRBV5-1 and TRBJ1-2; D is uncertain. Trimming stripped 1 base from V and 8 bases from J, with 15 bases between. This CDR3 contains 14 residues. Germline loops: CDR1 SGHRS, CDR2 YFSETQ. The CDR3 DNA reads TGCGCCAGCAGCTTGATGGTGGCTTCGAGAGGCTACACCTTC. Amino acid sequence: CASSLMVASRGYTF.

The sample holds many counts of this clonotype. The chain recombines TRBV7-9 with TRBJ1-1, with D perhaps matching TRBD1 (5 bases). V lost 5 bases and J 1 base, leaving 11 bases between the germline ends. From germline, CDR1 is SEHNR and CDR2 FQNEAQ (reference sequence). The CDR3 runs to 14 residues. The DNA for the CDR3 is TGTGCCAGCAGCCCGGGACGAAAGAACACTGAAGCTTTCTTT. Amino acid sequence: CASSPGRKNTEAFF.

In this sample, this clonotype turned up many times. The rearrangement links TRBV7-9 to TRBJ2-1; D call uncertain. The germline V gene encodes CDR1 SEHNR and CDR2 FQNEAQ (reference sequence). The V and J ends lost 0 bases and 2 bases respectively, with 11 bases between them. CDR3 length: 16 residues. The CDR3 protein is CASSLALPGPYNEQFF. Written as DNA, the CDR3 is TGTGCCAGCAGCTTAGCCCTCCCCGGACCCTACAATGAGCAGTTCTTC.

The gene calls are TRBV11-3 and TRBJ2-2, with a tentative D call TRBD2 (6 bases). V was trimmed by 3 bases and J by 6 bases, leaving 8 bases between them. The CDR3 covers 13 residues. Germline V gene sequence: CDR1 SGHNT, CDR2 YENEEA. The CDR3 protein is CASSLEGSGELFF. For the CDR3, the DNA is TGTGCCAGCAGCTTGGAGGGGTCCGGGGAGCTGTTTTTT.

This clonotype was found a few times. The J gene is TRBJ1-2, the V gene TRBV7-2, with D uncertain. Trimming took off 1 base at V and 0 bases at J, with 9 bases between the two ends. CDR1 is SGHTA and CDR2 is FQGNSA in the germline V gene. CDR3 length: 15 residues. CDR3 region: CASSLVAASNYGYTF. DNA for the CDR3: TGTGCCAGCAGCTTAGTGGCAGCTTCTAACTATGGCTACACCTTC. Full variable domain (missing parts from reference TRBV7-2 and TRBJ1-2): GAGVSQSPSNKVTEKGKDVELRCDPISGHTALYWYRQSLGQGLEFLIYFQGNSAPDKSGLPSDRFSAERTGGSVSTLTIQRTQQEDSAVYLCASSLVAASNYGYTFGSGTRLTVV.

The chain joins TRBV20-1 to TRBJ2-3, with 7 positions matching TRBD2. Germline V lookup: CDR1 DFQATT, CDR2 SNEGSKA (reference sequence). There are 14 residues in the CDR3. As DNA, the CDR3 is TGCAGGGCGACAAGCGGGGCTAGCACAGATACGCAGTATTTT. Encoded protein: CRATSGASTDTQYF.

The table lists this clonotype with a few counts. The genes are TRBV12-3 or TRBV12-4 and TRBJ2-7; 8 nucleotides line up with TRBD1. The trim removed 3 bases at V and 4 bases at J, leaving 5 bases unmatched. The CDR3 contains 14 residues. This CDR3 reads CASSFAGGWYEQYF. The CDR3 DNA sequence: TGTGCCAGCAGTTTCGCAGGGGGCTGGTACGAGCAGTACTTC.

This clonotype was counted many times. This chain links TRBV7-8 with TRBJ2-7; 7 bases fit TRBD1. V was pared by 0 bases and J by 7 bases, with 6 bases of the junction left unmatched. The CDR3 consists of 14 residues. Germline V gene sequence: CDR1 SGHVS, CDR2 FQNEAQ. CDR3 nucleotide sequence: TGTGCCAGCAGCTTAGCAGAGACAGGGAGTGAGCAGTACTTC. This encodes CASSLAETGSEQYF.

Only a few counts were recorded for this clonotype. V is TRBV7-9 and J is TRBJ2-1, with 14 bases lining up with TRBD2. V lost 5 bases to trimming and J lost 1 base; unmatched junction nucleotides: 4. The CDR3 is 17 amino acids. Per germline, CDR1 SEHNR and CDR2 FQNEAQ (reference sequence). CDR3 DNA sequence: TGTGCCAGCAGCAGGGGGACTAGCGGGAGATCCTACAATGAGCAGTTCTTC. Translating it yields CASSRGTSGRSYNEQFF.

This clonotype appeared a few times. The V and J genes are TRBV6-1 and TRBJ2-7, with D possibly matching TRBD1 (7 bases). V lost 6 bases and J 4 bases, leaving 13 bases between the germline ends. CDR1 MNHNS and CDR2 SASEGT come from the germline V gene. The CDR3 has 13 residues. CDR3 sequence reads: CASRTRQGYEQYF. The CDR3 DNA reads TGTGCCAGCAGGACTAGACAGGGTTACGAGCAGTACTTC.

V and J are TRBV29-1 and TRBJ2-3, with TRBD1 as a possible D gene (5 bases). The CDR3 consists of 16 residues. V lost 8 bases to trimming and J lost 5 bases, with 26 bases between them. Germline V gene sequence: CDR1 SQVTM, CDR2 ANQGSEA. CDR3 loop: CSTQGAGGRVEDTQYF. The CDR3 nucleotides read TGCAGCACCCAAGGGGCAGGCGGTAGGGTCGAAGATACGCAGTATTTT.

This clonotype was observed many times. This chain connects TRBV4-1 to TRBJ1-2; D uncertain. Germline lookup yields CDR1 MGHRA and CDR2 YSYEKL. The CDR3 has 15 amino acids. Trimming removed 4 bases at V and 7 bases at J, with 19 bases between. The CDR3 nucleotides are TGCGCCAGCAGCCTCAATGACGGATACCAAGCTGGCTACACCTTC. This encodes CASSLNDGYQAGYTF.

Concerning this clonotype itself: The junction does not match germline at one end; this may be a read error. As DNA, the CDR3 is TGCAGCGCTAGGGGACTAGCCAAAAACAGTCAGTACTTC. It encodes CSARGLAKNSQYF. The gene calls are TRBV29-1 and TRBJ2-4, with 9 bases identical to TRBD2. This CDR3 has 13 amino acids. Germline loops: CDR1 SQVTM, CDR2 ANQGSEA.

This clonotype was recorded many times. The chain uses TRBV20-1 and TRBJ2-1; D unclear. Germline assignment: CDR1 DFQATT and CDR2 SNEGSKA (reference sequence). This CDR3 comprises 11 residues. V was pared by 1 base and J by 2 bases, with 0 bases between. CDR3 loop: CSARAYNEQFF. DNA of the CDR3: TGCAGTGCTAGAGCCTACAATGAGCAGTTCTTC.

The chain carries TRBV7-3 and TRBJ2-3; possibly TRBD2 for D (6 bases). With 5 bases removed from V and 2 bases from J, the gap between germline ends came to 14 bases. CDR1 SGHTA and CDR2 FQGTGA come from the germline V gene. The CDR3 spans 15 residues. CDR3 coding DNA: TGTGCCAGCAGCACAACGGGAGTAGTCACAGATACGCAGTATTTT. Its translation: CASSTTGVVTDTQYF.

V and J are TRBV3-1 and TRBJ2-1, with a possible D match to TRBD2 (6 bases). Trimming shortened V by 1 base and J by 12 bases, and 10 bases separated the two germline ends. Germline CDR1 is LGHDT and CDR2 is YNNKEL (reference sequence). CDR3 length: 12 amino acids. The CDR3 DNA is TGTGCCAGCAGCCAAGCCCAGGGAGGGCAGTTCTTC. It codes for CASSQAQGGQFF.

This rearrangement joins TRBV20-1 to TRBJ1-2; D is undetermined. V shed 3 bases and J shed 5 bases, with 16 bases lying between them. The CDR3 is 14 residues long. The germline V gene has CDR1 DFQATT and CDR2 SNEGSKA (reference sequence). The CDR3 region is CSARAAERMYGYTF. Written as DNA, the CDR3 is TGCAGTGCTAGGGCGGCAGAGAGGATGTATGGCTACACCTTC.

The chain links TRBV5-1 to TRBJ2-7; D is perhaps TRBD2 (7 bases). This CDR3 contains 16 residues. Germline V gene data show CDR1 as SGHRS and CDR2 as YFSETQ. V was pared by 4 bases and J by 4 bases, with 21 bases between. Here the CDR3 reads CASSPDGRGARYEQYF. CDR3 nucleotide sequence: TGCGCCAGCAGCCCGGATGGACGGGGGGCGCGTTACGAGCAGTACTTC.

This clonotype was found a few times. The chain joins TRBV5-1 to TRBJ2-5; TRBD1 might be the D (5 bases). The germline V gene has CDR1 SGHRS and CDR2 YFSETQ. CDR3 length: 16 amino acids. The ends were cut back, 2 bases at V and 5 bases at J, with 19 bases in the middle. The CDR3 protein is CASSLGWQGETETQYF. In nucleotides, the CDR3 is TGCGCCAGCAGCTTAGGGTGGCAGGGCGAGACGGAGACCCAGTACTTC.

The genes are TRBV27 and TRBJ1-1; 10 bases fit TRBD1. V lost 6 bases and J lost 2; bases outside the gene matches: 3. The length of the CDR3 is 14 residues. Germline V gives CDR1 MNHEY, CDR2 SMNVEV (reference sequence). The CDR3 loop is CASRLTGGNTEAFF. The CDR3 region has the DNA TGTGCCAGCAGGCTGACAGGGGGCAACACTGAAGCTTTCTTT.

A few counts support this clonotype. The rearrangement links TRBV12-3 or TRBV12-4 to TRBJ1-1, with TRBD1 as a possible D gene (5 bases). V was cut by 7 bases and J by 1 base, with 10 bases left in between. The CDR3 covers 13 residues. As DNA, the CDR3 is TGTGCCAGCACCTGGGGCAGGAACACTGAAGCTTTCTTT. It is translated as CASTWGRNTEAFF.

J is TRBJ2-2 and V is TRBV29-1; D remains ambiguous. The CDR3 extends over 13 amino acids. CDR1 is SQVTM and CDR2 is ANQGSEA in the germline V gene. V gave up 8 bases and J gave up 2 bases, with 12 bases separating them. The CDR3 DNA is TGCAGCATGGGCCTTCCAAACACCGGGGAGCTGTTTTTT. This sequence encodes CSMGLPNTGELFF.

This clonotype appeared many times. CDR3 sequence: CASTPSGGHQPQHF. As DNA, the CDR3 is TGTGCCAGCACCCCGTCAGGGGGCCATCAGCCCCAGCATTTT. This chain joins TRBV12-3 or TRBV12-4 and TRBJ1-5; 8 positions agree with TRBD1. V was pared by 7 bases and J by 5 bases, with 7 bases of the junction left unmatched. The CDR3 length is 14 residues.

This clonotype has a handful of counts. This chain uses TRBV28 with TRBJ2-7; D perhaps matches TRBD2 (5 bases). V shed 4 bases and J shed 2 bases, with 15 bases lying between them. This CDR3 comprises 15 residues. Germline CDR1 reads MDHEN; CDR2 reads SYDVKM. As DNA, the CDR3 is TGTGCCAGCAGTTCGCCGGGGTCAGGAGCCTACGAGCAGTACTTC. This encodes CASSSPGSGAYEQYF.

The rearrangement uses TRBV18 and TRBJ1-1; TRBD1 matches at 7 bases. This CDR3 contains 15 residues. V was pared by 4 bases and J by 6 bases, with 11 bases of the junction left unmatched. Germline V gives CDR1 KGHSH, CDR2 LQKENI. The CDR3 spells CASSQGQVLSPEAFF. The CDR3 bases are TGTGCCAGCTCACAAGGACAGGTTTTGAGTCCTGAAGCTTTCTTT.